This T cell receptor beta chain is drawn from a study of blood T cells in healthy people across ages. Ranging in age from about 6 to 100, the donors were healthy Caucasian individuals from Russia. PBMCs, at least 6 million per sample, were isolated. This clonotype was recorded only once. Its target is unknown. The V gene's germline CDR1 is DFQATT and CDR2 SNEGSKA (reference sequence). The CDR3 totals 13 residues. Together with a sample-barcoded 5' primer, a J-beta primer mix was included in a second PCR lasting about 7 to 12 cycles. TCRdb processed the 5' RACE reads anew with MiXCR; each CDR3 protein has one entry. This table holds about 670,000 distinct CDR3 sequences, roughly 41% found once. Findings and caveats of the study: It was found that TCR beta diversity correlated strongly with the percentage of naive T cells. The lack of PBMC sorting stopped any conclusive naive versus antigen-experienced comparison.

This chain joins TRBV20-1 and TRBJ2-5, with D perhaps matching TRBD1 (6 bases). The J call may be in error: the DNA end matches TRBJ2-7 better. The sequence was collected from a man older than 75 in good health. The sequenced sample was blood. The CDR3 DNA reads TGCAGTGCTAGTGACAGGATCCTAGACGAGCAGTACTTC. Protein product: CSASDRILDEQYF.